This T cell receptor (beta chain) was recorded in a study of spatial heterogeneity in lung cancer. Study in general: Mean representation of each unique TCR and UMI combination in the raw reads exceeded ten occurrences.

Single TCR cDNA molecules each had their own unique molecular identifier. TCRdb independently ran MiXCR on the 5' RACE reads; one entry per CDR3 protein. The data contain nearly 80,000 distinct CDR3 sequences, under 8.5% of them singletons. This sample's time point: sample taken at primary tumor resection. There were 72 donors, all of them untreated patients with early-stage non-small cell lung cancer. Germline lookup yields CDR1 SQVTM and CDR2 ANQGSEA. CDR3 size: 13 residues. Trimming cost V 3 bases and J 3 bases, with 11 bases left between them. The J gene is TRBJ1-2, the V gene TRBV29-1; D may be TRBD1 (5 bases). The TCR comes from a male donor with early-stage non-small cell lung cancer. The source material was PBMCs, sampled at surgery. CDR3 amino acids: CSVDDKGYYGYTF. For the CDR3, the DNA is TGCAGCGTTGATGATAAGGGGTACTATGGCTACACCTTC. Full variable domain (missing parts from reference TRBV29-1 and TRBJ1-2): SAVISQKPSRDICQRGTSLTIQCQVDSQVTMMFWYRQQPGQSLTLIATANQGSEATYESGFVIDKFPISRPNLTFSTLTVSNMSPEDSSIYLCSVDDKGYYGYTFGSGTRLTVV.